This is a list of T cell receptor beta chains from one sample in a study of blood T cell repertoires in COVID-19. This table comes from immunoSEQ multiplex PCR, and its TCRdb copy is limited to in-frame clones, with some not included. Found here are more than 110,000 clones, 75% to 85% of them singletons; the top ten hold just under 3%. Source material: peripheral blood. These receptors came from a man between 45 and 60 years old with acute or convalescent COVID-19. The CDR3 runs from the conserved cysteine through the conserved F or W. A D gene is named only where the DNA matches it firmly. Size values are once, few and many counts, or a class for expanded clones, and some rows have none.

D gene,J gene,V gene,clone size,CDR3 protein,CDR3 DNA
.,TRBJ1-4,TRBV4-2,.,CASSPSAIWGTEKLFF,TGTGCCAGCAGCCCCTCTGCAATCTGGGGCACTGAAAAACTGTTTTTT
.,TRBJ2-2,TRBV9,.,CASSVEGYARGLFF,TGTGCCAGCAGCGTAGAAGGGTACGCTAGGGGCTTGTTTTTT
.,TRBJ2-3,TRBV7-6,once,CASSLTGGTDTQYF,TGTGCCAGCAGCTTAACGGGAGGCACAGATACGCAGTATTTT
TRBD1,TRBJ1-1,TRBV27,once,CASGPTGAVFF,TGTGCCAGCGGCCCGACAGGGGCGGTTTTCTTT
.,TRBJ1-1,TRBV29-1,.,CSVKRLNTEAFF,TGCAGCGTGAAGCGATTGAACACTGAAGCTTTCTTT
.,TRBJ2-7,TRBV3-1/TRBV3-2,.,CASSQAGRWEQYF,TGTGCCAGCAGCCAGGCGGGAAGGTGGGAGCAGTACTTC
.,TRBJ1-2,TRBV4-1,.,CASSQDPIRHYGYTF,TGCGCCAGCAGCCAAGATCCTATCAGGCACTATGGCTACACCTTC
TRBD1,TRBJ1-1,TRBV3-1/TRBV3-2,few,CASSQRDGQGAFF,TGTGCCAGCAGCCAAAGGGACGGACAGGGTGCTTTCTTT
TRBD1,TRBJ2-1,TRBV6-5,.,CASSTGGWGNEQFF,TGTGCCAGCAGTACAGGGGGTTGGGGCAATGAGCAGTTCTTC
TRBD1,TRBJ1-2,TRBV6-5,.,CASSYKTGGGNYGYTF,TGTGCCAGCAGTTACAAAACAGGGGGCGGTAACTATGGCTACACCTTC
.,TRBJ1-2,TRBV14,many,CASSPARAGGYTF,TGTGCCAGCAGCCCGGCGAGGGCGGGTGGCTACACCTTC
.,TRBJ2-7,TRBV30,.,CAWSVQGGGSEQYF,TGTGCCTGGAGTGTACAAGGGGGGGGTTCCGAGCAGTACTTC
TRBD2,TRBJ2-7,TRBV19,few,CASSRKTSTHEQYF,TGTGCCAGTAGTAGGAAGACTAGCACCCACGAGCAGTACTTC
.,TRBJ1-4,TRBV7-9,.,CASSFEVSVKKLFF,TGTGCCAGCAGCTTCGAGGTTTCGGTGAAAAAACTGTTTTTT
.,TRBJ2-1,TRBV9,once,CASSPPYSYNEQFF,TGTGCCAGCAGCCCTCCGTACTCCTACAATGAGCAGTTCTTC
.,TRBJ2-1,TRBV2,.,CASSDKGWDEQFF,TGTGCCAGCAGTGACAAGGGGTGGGATGAGCAGTTCTTC
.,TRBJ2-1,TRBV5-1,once,CASSSTGTVNEQFF,TGCGCCAGCAGCTCAACAGGGACGGTAAATGAGCAGTTCTTC
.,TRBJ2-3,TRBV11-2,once,CASSLDPTDTQYF,TGTGCCAGCAGCTTAGATCCAACAGATACGCAGTATTTT
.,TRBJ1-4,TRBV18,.,CASSPLTFEKLFF,TGTGCCAGCTCACCTTTGACTTTTGAAAAACTGTTTTTT
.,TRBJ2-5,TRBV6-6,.,CASSYMGAGETQYF,TGTGCCAGCAGTTACATGGGGGCTGGAGAGACCCAGTACTTC
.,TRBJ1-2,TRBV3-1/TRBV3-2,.,CASSQDPDYGYTF,TGTGCCAGCAGCCAAGATCCGGACTATGGCTACACCTTC
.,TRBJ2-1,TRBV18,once,CASSQVEYGEQFF,TGTGCCAGCTCACAGGTGGAGTACGGTGAGCAGTTCTTC
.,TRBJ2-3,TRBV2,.,CASSENRADTQYF,TGTGCCAGCAGTGAAAACAGGGCAGATACGCAGTATTTT
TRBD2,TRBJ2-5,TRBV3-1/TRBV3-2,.,CASSRTSGMETQYF,TGTGCCAGCAGCCGGACTAGCGGGATGGAGACCCAGTACTTC
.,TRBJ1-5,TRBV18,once,CASSPTQTNQPQHF,TGTGCCAGCTCACCAACACAGACAAATCAGCCCCAGCATTTT
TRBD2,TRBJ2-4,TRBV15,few,CATSRVSGGTSHIQYF,TGTGCCACCAGCAGGGTTAGCGGGGGGACCTCACACATTCAGTACTTC
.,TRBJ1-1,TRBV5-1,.,CASRVGRVMNTEAFF,TGCGCCAGCAGAGTAGGGAGGGTCATGAACACTGAAGCTTTCTTT
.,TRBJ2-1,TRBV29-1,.,CSVHTPWNEQFF,TGCAGCGTCCACACCCCATGGAATGAGCAGTTCTTC
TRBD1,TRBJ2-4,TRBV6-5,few,CASSPGQDLSLGWF,TGTGCCAGCAGCCCCGGACAGGACCTTTCCCTGGGATGGTTC
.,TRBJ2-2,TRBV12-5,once,CASRVARNTGELFF,TGTGCTAGTAGGGTAGCGAGGAACACCGGGGAGCTGTTTTTT
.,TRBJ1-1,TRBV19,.,CASSTKPQGVNTEAFF,TGTGCCAGTAGTACCAAGCCACAGGGTGTGAACACTGAAGCTTTCTTT
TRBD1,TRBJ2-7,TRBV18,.,CASSRSTGEQYEQYF,TGTGCCAGCTCACGTTCGACAGGGGAACAATACGAGCAGTACTTC
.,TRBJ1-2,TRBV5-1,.,CASSSELSSNYGYTF,TGCGCCAGCAGCTCCGAGTTGTCCTCTAACTATGGCTACACCTTC
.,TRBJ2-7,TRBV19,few,CASSVGMRNEQYF,TGTGCCAGTAGTGTTGGCATGAGGAACGAGCAGTACTTC
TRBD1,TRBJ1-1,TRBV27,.,CASSDRRQGWNTEAFF,TGTGCCAGCAGTGACAGACGACAGGGCTGGAACACTGAAGCTTTCTTT
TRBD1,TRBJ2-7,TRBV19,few,CASSIGTGIPIEQYF,TGTGCCAGTAGTATAGGGACAGGGATTCCCATCGAGCAGTACTTC
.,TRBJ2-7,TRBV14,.,CASSRILSGGQYF,TGTGCCAGCAGCCGGATCCTGTCCGGCGGGCAGTACTTC
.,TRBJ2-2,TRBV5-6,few,CASSFRTALTGELFF,TGTGCCAGCAGCTTTAGGACAGCCCTAACCGGGGAGCTGTTTTTT
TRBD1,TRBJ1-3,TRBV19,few,CASSPPPGTGSISGNTIYF,TGTGCCAGTAGTCCTCCCCCCGGGACAGGGTCCATCTCTGGAAACACCATATATTTT
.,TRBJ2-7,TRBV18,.,CASSPNRAPYEQYF,TGTGCCAGCTCACCTAACAGGGCCCCCTACGAGCAGTACTTC
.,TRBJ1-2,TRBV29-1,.,CSVEIWTALYGYTF,TGCAGCGTTGAGATATGGACAGCCCTGTATGGCTACACCTTC
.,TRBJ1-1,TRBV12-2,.,CASRLAETGESSTEAFF,TGTGCAAGTCGCTTAGCCGAGACAGGGGAGTCAAGCACTGAAGCTTTCTTT
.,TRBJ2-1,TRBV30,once,CAWSVGDEQFF,TGTGCCTGGAGTGTTGGAGATGAGCAGTTCTTC
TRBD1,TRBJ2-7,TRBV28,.,CASSLNPGTASYEQYF,TGTGCCAGCAGTTTAAATCCCGGGACAGCATCCTACGAGCAGTACTTC
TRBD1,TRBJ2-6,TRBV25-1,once,CASSGGTGAPSGANVLTF,TGTGCCAGCAGTGGCGGGACAGGGGCACCCTCTGGGGCCAACGTCCTGACTTTC
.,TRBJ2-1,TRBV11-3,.,CASSHSGGENEQFF,TGTGCCAGCAGCCATAGCGGAGGAGAGAATGAGCAGTTCTTC
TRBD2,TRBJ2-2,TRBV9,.,CASSGVSRGGTGELFF,TGTGCCAGCAGCGGGGTCTCGCGGGGGGGAACCGGGGAGCTGTTTTTT
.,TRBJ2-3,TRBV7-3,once,CASSLSPTSFSDTQYF,TGTGCCAGCAGCTTATCTCCTACTAGTTTCTCAGATACGCAGTATTTT
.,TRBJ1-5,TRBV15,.,CATSRDISGQPQHF,TGTGCCACCAGCAGAGATATTTCGGGGCAGCCCCAGCATTTT
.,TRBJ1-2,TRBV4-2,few,CASSQEGRVGGYTF,TGTGCCAGCAGCCAAGAAGGCAGGGTCGGGGGCTACACCTTC